Presented here are 22 T cell receptor beta chains from one specimen sequenced in a study of T cells in Graves' hyperthyroidism and ophthalmopathy. TCR beta CDR3 regions were amplified from RNA transcripts. HTBI primers were the set used in a first-round RT-PCR of the TCR CDR3. TCRdb used MiXCR to reprocess the multiplex PCR reads, holding one entry per CDR3 protein. The repertoire holds fewer than 350,000 distinct CDR3 sequences, with about a sixth as singletons. The sequencing input was blood. These receptors originate from a woman aged 40 to 55 with Graves' ophthalmopathy.

This clonotype is judged medium-sized. The V gene is TRBV28, the J gene TRBJ2-7, with D possibly called TRBD1 or TRBD2 (6 bases each). Germline-derived CDR1 and CDR2 are MDHEN and SYDVKM. This CDR3 spans 14 amino acids. V lost 4 bases, J lost 0 bases, and 10 bases lay in between. The CDR3 reads CASSWGAFSYEQYF. CDR3 coding DNA: TGTGCCAGCAGTTGGGGGGCCTTCTCCTACGAGCAGTACTTC. The entire variable domain, with the rest obtained from reference TRBV28 and TRBJ2-7, is as follows: DVKVTQSSRYLVKRTGEKVFLECVQDMDHENMFWYRQDPGLGLRLIYFSYDVKMKEKGDIPEGYSVSREKKERFSLILESASTNQTSMYLCASSWGAFSYEQYFGPGTRLTVT.

This clonotype was detected ten times or more. This chain joins TRBV5-1 and TRBJ1-3; 7 nucleotides align to TRBD1. V shed 4 bases and J 0 bases; nucleotides not matched to a gene: 7. The CDR3 totals 16 residues. CDR1 SGHRS and CDR2 YFSETQ come from the germline V gene. CDR3 in DNA: TGCGCCAGCAGCCCAGGGACAGCGATCTCTGGAAACACCATATATTTT. It translates to CASSPGTAISGNTIYF.

This clonotype was observed many times. The J gene is TRBJ2-7, the V gene TRBV28, with D tentatively TRBD2 (5 bases). Trimming removed 5 bases from V and 2 bases from J, with 10 bases in between. CDR3 length equals 13 residues. Germline values: CDR1 MDHEN, CDR2 SYDVKM. The CDR3: CASSRGSTYEQYF. The CDR3 coding sequence is TGTGCCAGCAGTCGAGGGTCCACCTACGAGCAGTACTTC.

This clonotype was seen ten or more times. The chain has TRBV6-1 and TRBJ2-7; 11 bases align to TRBD1. V lost 5 bases to trimming and J lost 4 bases; unmatched junction nucleotides: 7. The CDR3 is 15 residues long. The V gene's germline CDR1 is MNHNS and CDR2 SASEGT. This CDR3 is CASSRGQGARYEQYF. The CDR3 nucleotides read TGTGCCAGCAGTCGAGGACAGGGGGCAAGGTACGAGCAGTACTTC.

This clonotype was recorded at least ten times. The chain couples TRBV6-1 to TRBJ2-7; D unclear. The germline CDR1 and CDR2 sequences are MNHNS and SASEGT. Trimming left V 7 bases short and J 1 base short, with 14 bases between. CDR3 length: 14 residues. The CDR3, as DNA: TGTGCCAGCACTGGAACCCTGGGGTCCTACGAGCAGTACTTC. Translating it yields CASTGTLGSYEQYF.

The sample holds many counts of this clonotype. The chain couples TRBV9 to TRBJ2-2; D perhaps matches TRBD1 (6 bases). V was clipped by 0 bases and J by 6 bases, with 9 bases between them. Germline CDR1 SGDLS, CDR2 YYNGEE. The CDR3 runs 14 residues. CDR3 residues: CASSVGGGAGELFF. As DNA, the CDR3 is TGTGCCAGCAGCGTAGGAGGGGGTGCCGGGGAGCTGTTTTTT.

This chain connects TRBV5-1 to TRBJ2-1; 9 bases are a match to TRBD2. V was clipped by 4 bases and J by 15 bases; unmatched bases: 20. The CDR3 totals 16 residues. The germline CDR1 and CDR2 sequences are SGHRS and YFSETQ. CDR3: CASSPRTVTSGPSRFF. The CDR3 DNA reads TGCGCCAGCAGCCCAAGGACCGTGACTAGCGGACCAAGTCGGTTCTTC. Full variable domain (rest looked up from reference TRBV5-1 and TRBJ2-1): KAGVTQTPRYLIKTRGQQVTLSCSPISGHRSVSWYQQTPGQGLQFLFEYFSETQRNKGNFPGRFSGRQFSNSRSEMNVSTLELGDSALYLCASSPRTVTSGPSRFFGPGTRLTVL.

This clonotype was picked up many times. The rearrangement joins TRBV20-1 to TRBJ2-2; 9 bases align to TRBD2. The CDR3 has 16 residues. The ends lost 5 bases at V and 4 bases at J; junction bases unmatched: 11. Germline V lookup: CDR1 DFQATT, CDR2 SNEGSKA (reference sequence). As DNA, the CDR3 is TGCAGTGCTCGTCCCTCTAGCGGGGTAGGCACCGGGGAGCTGTTTTTT. This codes for CSARPSSGVGTGELFF.

This clonotype was counted ten times or more. The rearrangement links TRBV28 to TRBJ1-6; TRBD1 matches 7 bases. The CDR3 spans 14 residues. The V gene end was trimmed by 4 bases and the J gene end by 7 bases; junction bases not matched to a gene: 4. CDR1 is MDHEN, CDR2 SYDVKM, per germline. In DNA, the CDR3 is TGTGCCAGCAGTTCCGGGACAGTAAATTCACCCCTCCACTTT. Protein product: CASSSGTVNSPLHF.

This clonotype was seen repeatedly, ten times or more. This rearrangement joins TRBV20-1 to TRBJ1-2; D gene uncertain. Germline V gene lookup returns CDR1 DFQATT and CDR2 SNEGSKA (reference sequence). Trimming cost V 3 bases and J 0 bases, with 8 bases left between them. The CDR3 sequence is 13 residues long. CDR3 protein: CSARHQTNYGYTF. CDR3 in DNA: TGCAGTGCTAGGCATCAGACTAACTATGGCTACACCTTC.

This clonotype was detected ten times or more. The gene calls are TRBV7-6 and TRBJ2-3, with 7 bases that match TRBD2. The ends lost 5 bases at V and 4 bases at J; junction bases unmatched: 3. This CDR3 spans 13 amino acids. CDR1 is SGHVS, CDR2 FNYEAQ, per germline. The CDR3 protein is CASSESGADTQYF. Here the CDR3 DNA reads TGTGCCAGCAGCGAGAGCGGGGCAGATACGCAGTATTTT.

In its sample, this clonotype was seen many times. V gene TRBV9 combines with J gene TRBJ2-7; the D is unclear. V lost 0 bases, J lost 2 bases, and 9 bases lay in between. Germline lookup yields CDR1 SGDLS and CDR2 YYNGEE. The CDR3 consists of 14 residues. CDR3 bases: TGTGCCAGCAGCGTAGGGGGAATCCCCTACGAGCAGTACTTC. Encoded protein: CASSVGGIPYEQYF.

This clonotype was observed many times. The rearrangement uses TRBV6-1 and TRBJ1-2, with 7 bases that match TRBD1. J lost 4 bases, V lost 6 bases, and 8 bases had no gene match. Germline CDR1 reads MNHNS; CDR2 reads SASEGT. This CDR3 has 14 amino acids. CDR3 DNA sequence: TGTGCCAGCAGGAAAACAGGGGCCGCCTATGGCTACACCTTC. Its translation: CASRKTGAAYGYTF.

This clonotype appeared many times. The junction and the germline gene differ at one end; a read error may be behind it. The gene calls are TRBV6-2 or TRBV6-3 and TRBJ2-7; D is unclear. Germline V gene sequence: CDR1 MNHEY, CDR2 SVGEGT. The CDR3 sequence is 12 residues long. The CDR3 spells CASSHTSHEQYF. The CDR3 DNA reads TGTGCCAGCAGTCACACCTCCCACGAGCAGTACTTC.

This clonotype occurred a few times. One base away lies a much larger clone, so this may be a sequencing read error. This chain uses TRBV2 with TRBJ2-4; 9 nucleotides align to TRBD1. From germline, CDR1 is SNHLY and CDR2 FYNNEI. This CDR3 has 13 amino acids. CDR3 residues: CASSGQGGFIRYF. The DNA for the CDR3 is TGTGCCAGCAGTGGACAGGGGGGTTTCATTCGGTACTTC.

The table lists this clonotype with many counts. The genes are TRBV6-5 and TRBJ1-3, with 7 bases matching TRBD1. The germline V gene encodes CDR1 MNHEY and CDR2 SVGAGI. Losses at the gene ends were 5 bases for V and 0 bases for J; bases not matched to a gene: 4. The CDR3 totals 15 residues. CDR3 sequence reads: CASSPGQASGNTIYF. The CDR3 DNA is TGTGCCAGCAGTCCAGGACAGGCCTCTGGAAACACCATATATTTT.

This clonotype was found many times. CDR3 amino acids: CSAPSGPLQETQYF. The CDR3 DNA follows: TGCAGTGCTCCTAGCGGGCCTCTTCAAGAGACCCAGTACTTC. V usage is TRBV20-1 and J usage is TRBJ2-5; 8 bases map to TRBD2. With V trimmed by 5 bases and J by 2 bases, 7 bases remained unmatched. The length of the CDR3 is 14 residues. Looked up from germline, CDR1 is DFQATT and CDR2 is SNEGSKA (reference sequence).

The V gene is TRBV6-1, the J gene TRBJ2-7, with D perhaps TRBD2 (6 bases). CDR1 is MNHNS, CDR2 SASEGT, per germline. The CDR3 consists of 14 residues. The V and J ends lost 5 bases and 3 bases respectively, with 14 bases between them. CDR3 amino acids: CASSRRGTHYEQYF. The CDR3, as DNA: TGTGCCAGCAGTCGTCGCGGGACTCACTACGAGCAGTACTTC.

This clonotype appeared many times. This rearrangement joins TRBV11-1 to TRBJ2-2; TRBD2 matches 11 bases. Unmatched junction bases numbered 5, after V lost 4 bases and J lost 4 bases. The CDR3 totals 16 residues. Germline CDR1 is SGHAT and CDR2 is FQDESV (reference sequence). CDR3 nucleotides: TGTGCCAGCAGCTCACTAGCGGGAGAGGTCACCGGGGAGCTGTTTTTT. Encoded protein: CASSSLAGEVTGELFF. The entire variable domain, with the rest obtained from reference TRBV11-1 and TRBJ2-2, is as follows: EAEVAQSPRYKITEKSQAVAFWCDPISGHATLYWYRQILGQGPELLVQFQDESVVDDSQLPKDRFSAERLKGVDSTLKIQPAELGDSAMYLCASSSLAGEVTGELFFGEGSRLTVL.

This clonotype showed up many times. The chain carries TRBV6-2 or TRBV6-3 and TRBJ2-7, with TRBD1 identical over 7 bases. CDR3 length equals 14 residues. Germline V lookup: CDR1 MNHEY, CDR2 SVGEGT. Trimming removed 6 bases from V and 6 bases from J; junction bases left unmatched: 11. The CDR3: CASSRDRVSREQYF. The CDR3 nucleotides are TGTGCCAGCAGCCGTGACAGGGTGTCTCGCGAGCAGTACTTC.

As concerns this clonotype: An end of the junction does not agree with germline; a read error may underlie this. The V and J genes are TRBV12-3 or TRBV12-4 and TRBJ1-1; D gene ambiguous. There are 16 residues in the CDR3. As DNA, the CDR3 is TGTGCCAGCAGTTTCGCCTCGGCGATAATGAACACTGAAGCTTCCTTT. Protein: CASSFASAIMNTEASF.

In its sample, this clonotype was seen many times. The chain carries TRBV20-1 and TRBJ1-5; the match to TRBD1 covers 7 bases. CDR1 and CDR2 (germline): DFQATT, SNEGSKA (reference sequence). This CDR3 has 15 residues. V shed 1 base, J shed 2 bases, and the junction held 5 bases outside the gene matches. Here the CDR3 reads CSARASGGGNQPQHF. The CDR3, as DNA: TGCAGTGCTAGAGCGTCAGGGGGAGGCAATCAGCCCCAGCATTTT.